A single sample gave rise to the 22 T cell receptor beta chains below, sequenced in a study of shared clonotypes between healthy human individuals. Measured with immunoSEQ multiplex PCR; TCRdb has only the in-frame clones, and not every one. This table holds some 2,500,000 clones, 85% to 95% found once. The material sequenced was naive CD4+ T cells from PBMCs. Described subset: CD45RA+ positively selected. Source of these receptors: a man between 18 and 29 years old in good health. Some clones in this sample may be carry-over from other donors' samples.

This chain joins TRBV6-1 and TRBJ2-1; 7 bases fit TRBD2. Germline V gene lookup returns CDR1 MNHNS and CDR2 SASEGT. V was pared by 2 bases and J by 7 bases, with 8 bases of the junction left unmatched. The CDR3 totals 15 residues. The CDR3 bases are TGTGCCAGCAGTGAAAGGGCGGGAGCAATAAATGAGCAGTTCTTC. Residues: CASSERAGAINEQFF.

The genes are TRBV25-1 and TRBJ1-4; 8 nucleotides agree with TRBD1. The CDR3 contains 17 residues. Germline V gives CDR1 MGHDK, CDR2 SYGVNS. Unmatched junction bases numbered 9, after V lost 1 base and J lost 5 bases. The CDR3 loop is CASSEWSRTGLNEKLFF. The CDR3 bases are TGTGCCAGCAGTGAATGGAGTCGGACAGGGCTCAATGAAAAACTGTTTTTT.

The CDR3 DNA sequence: TGTGCCAGCAGCTCCCGGGACACGACATGGACCCAGTACTTC. This codes for CASSSRDTTWTQYF. The chain has TRBV7-2 and TRBJ2-5; D might be TRBD1 (6 bases). Trimming cost V 4 bases and J 7 bases, with 16 bases left between them. The CDR3 covers 14 residues. The V gene's germline CDR1 is SGHTA and CDR2 FQGNSA.

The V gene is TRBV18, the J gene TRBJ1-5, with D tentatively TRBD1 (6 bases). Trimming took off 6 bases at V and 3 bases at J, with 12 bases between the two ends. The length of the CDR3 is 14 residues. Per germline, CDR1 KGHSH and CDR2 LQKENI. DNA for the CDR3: TGTGCCAGCTCGCAGGGGACCATCAATCAGCCCCAGCATTTT. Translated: CASSQGTINQPQHF.

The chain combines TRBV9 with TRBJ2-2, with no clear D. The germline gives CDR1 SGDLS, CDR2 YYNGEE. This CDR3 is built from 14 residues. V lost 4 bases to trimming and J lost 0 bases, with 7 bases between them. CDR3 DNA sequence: TGTGCCAGCAGCCTCGCCTCGAACACCGGGGAGCTGTTTTTT. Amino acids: CASSLASNTGELFF.

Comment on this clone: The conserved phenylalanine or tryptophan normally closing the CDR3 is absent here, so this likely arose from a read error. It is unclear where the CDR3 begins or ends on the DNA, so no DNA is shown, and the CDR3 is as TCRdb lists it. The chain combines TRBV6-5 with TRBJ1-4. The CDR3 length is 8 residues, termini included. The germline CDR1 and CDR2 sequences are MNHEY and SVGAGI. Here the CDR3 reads CASRKIQR.

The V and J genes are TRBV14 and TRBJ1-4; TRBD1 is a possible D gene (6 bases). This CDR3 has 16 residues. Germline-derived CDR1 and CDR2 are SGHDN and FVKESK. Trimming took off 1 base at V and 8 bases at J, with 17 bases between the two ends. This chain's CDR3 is CASSQGAARGSEKLFF. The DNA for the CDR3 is TGTGCCAGCAGCCAAGGGGCGGCCAGGGGAAGCGAAAAACTGTTTTTT.

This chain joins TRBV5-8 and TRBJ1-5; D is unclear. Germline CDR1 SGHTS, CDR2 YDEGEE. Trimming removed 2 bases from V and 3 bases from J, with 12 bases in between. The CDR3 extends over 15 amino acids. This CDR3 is CASSFTILANQPQHF. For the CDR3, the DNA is TGTGCCAGCAGCTTCACAATCCTTGCCAATCAGCCCCAGCATTTT.

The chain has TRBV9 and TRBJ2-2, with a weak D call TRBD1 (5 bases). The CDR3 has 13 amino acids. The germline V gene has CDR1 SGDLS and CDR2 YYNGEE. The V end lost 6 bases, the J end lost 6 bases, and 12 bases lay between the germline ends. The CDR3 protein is CASTKTDAGELFF. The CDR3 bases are TGTGCCAGCACTAAGACAGACGCCGGGGAGCTGTTTTTT. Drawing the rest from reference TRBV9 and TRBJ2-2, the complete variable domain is DSGVTQTPKHLITATGQRVTLRCSPRSGDLSVYWYQQSLDQGLQFLIQYYNGEERAKGNILERFSAQQFPDLHSELNLSSLELGDSALYFCASTKTDAGELFFGEGSRLTVL.

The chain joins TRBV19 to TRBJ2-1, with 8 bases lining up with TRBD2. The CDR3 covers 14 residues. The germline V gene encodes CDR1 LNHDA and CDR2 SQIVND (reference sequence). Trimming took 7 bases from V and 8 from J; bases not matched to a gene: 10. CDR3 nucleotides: TGTGCCAGTACGAGCGGGGGCAAGTACGATGAGCAGTTCTTC. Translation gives CASTSGGKYDEQFF.

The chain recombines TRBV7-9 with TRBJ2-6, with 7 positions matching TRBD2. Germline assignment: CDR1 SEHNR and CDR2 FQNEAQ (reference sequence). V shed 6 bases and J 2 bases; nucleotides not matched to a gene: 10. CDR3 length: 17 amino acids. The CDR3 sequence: CASRRESGRAGANVLTF. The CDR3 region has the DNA TGTGCCAGCAGGCGGGAGTCGGGAAGGGCTGGGGCCAACGTCCTGACTTTC.

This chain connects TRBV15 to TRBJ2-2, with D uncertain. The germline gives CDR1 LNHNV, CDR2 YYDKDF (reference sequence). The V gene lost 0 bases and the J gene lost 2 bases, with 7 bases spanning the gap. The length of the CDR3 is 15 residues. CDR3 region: CATSRDSSNTGELFF. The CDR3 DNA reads TGTGCCACCAGCAGAGATTCCTCAAACACCGGGGAGCTGTTTTTT.

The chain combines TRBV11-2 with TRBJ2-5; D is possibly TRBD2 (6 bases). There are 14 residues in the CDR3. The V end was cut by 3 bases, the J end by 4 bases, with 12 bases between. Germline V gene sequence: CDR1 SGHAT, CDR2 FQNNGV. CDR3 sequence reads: CASSFGGIGETQYF. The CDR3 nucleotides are TGTGCCAGCAGCTTTGGGGGGATAGGAGAGACCCAGTACTTC. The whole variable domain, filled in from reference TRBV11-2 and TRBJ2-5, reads EAGVAQSPRYKIIEKRQSVAFWCNPISGHATLYWYQQILGQGPKLLIQFQNNGVVDDSQLPKDRFSAERLKGVDSTLKIQPAKLEDSAVYLCASSFGGIGETQYFGPGTRLLVL.

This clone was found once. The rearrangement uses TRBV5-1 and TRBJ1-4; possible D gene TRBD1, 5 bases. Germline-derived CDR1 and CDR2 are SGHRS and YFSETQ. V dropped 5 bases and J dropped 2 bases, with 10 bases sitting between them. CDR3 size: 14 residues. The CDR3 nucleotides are TGCGCCAGCAGAATGGGGCGCACTAATGAAAAACTGTTTTTT. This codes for CASRMGRTNEKLFF.

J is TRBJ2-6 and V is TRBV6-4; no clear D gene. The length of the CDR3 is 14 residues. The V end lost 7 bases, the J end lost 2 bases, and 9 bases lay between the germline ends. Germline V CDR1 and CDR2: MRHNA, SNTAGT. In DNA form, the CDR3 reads TGTGCCAGCACCCTGGAACCTGGGGCCAACGTCCTGACTTTC. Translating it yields CASTLEPGANVLTF.

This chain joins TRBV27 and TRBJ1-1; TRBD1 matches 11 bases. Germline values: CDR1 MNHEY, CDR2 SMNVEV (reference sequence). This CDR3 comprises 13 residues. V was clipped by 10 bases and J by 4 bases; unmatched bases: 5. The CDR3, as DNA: TGTGCCACCTTGGACAGGGGGCTCACTGAAGCTTTCTTT. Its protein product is CATLDRGLTEAFF.

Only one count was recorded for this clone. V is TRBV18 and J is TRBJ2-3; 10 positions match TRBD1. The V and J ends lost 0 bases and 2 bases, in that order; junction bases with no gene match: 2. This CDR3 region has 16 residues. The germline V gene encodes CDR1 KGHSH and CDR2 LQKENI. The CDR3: CASSPPTGGFTDTQYF. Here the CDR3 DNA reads TGTGCCAGCTCACCACCGACAGGGGGCTTCACAGATACGCAGTATTTT.

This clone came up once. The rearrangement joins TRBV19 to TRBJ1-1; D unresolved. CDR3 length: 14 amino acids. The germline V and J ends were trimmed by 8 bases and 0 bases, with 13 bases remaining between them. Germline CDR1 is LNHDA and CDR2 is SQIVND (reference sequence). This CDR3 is CASRRFGLNTEAFF. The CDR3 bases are TGTGCCAGTCGGAGATTCGGTTTGAACACTGAAGCTTTCTTT.

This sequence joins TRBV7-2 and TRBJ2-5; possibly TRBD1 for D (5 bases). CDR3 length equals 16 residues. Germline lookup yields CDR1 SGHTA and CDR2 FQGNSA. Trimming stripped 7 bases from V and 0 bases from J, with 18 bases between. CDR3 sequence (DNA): TGTGCCAGCAACCCTCTTCGACTCAGGGACCAAGAGACCCAGTACTTC. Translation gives CASNPLRLRDQETQYF.

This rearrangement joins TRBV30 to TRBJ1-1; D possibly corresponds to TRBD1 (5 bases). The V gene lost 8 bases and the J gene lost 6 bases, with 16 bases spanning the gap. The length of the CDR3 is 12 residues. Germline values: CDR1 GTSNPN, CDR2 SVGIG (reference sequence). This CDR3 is CAGGTLHAEAFF. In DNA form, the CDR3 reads TGTGCCGGCGGGACTTTACACGCTGAAGCTTTCTTT.

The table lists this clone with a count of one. The CDR3 DNA sequence: TGTGCCAGCAGGGAACGAGACAGGGGGGCCTACAATGAGCAGTTCTTC. It codes for CASRERDRGAYNEQFF. The genes are TRBV5-4 and TRBJ2-1; TRBD1 matches 9 bases. Germline V gene lookup returns CDR1 SGHNT and CDR2 YYREEE (reference sequence). V shed 5 bases, J shed 2 bases, and the junction held 8 bases outside the gene matches. This CDR3 has 16 residues.

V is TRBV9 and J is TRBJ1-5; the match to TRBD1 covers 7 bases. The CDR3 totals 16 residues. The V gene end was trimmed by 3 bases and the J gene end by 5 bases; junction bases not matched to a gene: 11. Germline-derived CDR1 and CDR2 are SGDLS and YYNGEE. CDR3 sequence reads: CASSANTGVMYQPQHF. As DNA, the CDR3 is TGTGCCAGCAGCGCCAATACAGGGGTAATGTATCAGCCCCAGCATTTT.